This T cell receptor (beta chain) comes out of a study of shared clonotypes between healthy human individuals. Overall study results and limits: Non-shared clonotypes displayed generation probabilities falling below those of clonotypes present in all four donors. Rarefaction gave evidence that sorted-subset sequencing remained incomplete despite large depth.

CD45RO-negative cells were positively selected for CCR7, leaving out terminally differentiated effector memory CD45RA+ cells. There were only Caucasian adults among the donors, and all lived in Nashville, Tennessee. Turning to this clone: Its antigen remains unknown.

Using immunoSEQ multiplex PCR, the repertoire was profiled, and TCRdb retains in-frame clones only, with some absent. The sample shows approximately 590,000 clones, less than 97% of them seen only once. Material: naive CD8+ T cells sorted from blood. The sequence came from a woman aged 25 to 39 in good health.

The CDR3 is CATWEREGRYEQYF. DNA of the CDR3: TGTGCCACATGGGAGCGGGAGGGGAGATACGAGCAGTACTTC. The chain combines TRBV10-3 with TRBJ2-5; 10 bases are shared with TRBD2. The assigned J gene may be wrong: the sequence end matches TRBJ2-7 better. Germline values: CDR1 ENHRY, CDR2 SYGVKD. There are 14 residues in the CDR3.